The 6 T cell receptor beta chains below were found in one sample sequenced in a study of cytomegalovirus exposure and HLA in healthy donors. PCR amplification relied on 60 Vbeta primers (plus 13 Jbeta primers). Only in-frame clones appear in the TCRdb table, and some are missing; sequencing was by immunoSEQ multiplex PCR. The sample shows hundreds of thousands of clones, approximately 90% of them seen only once. The specimen was PBMCs. Every receptor here comes from a woman aged 18-29 years in good health and CMV-seronegative.

This chain uses TRBV7-8 with TRBJ2-1; tentative D call: TRBD2 (5 bases). V lost 3 bases, J lost 3 bases, and 12 bases lay in between. CDR1 and CDR2 (germline): SGHVS, FQNEAQ. The CDR3 loop spans 15 amino acids. CDR3 sequence (DNA): TGTGCCAGCAGCTTGGACTTGGGAGTCTACAATGAGCAGTTCTTC. Translation: CASSLDLGVYNEQFF.

This clone has only a few counts. The sample contains more than one DNA sequence encoding this CDR3. This sequence joins TRBV7-9 and TRBJ1-1; TRBD1 agrees at 8 bases. Germline lookup yields CDR1 SEHNR and CDR2 FQNEAQ (reference sequence). The CDR3 has 13 amino acids. V shed 5 bases, J shed 8 bases, and the junction held 7 bases outside the gene matches. For the CDR3, the DNA is TGTGCCAGCAGCCCAAACACAGGGGGGGAAGCTTTCTTT. It codes for CASSPNTGGEAFF. Together with reference TRBV7-9 and TRBJ1-1, the CDR3 gives the full variable domain: DTGVSQNPRHKITKRGQNVTFRCDPISEHNRLYWYRQTLGQGPEFLTYFQNEAQLEKSRLLSDRFSAERPKGSFSTLEIQRTEQGDSAMYLCASSPNTGGEAFFGQGTRLTVV.

The chain joins TRBV6-8 to TRBJ1-3; TRBD1 is a possible D gene (5 bases). Germline CDR1 and CDR2: MNHGY and SAAAGT. Trimming took off 10 bases at V and 1 base at J, with 17 bases between the two ends. The CDR3 spans 15 residues. CDR3: CAILGGGSSGNTIYF. CDR3 coding DNA: TGTGCCATCCTGGGGGGGGGAAGTTCTGGAAACACCATATATTTT.

This clone was seen more than once but under ten times. The chain couples TRBV11-2 to TRBJ2-1, with D possibly matching TRBD1 (5 bases). This CDR3 has 16 residues. Germline lookup yields CDR1 SGHAT and CDR2 FQNNGV. Between the trimmed V and J ends, which lost 7 bases and 0 bases, there was a span of 16 bases. The CDR3, as DNA: TGTGCCAGCACCAAGGGGCCGGATAGCTCCTACAATGAGCAGTTCTTC. It yields the protein CASTKGPDSSYNEQFF.

V usage is TRBV14 and J usage is TRBJ1-2, with 8 bases matching TRBD1. V was clipped by 4 bases and J by 5 bases; unmatched bases: 6. The CDR3 extends over 14 amino acids. The germline V gene encodes CDR1 SGHDN and CDR2 FVKESK. CDR3 sequence (DNA): TGTGCCAGCAGCCCTCACGGACAGGGTTATGGCTACACCTTC. Residues: CASSPHGQGYGYTF.

As to this clone: A junction end diverges from the germline sequence, so it may reflect a read error. The chain employs TRBV5-1 and TRBJ2-7; D may be TRBD1 (6 bases). The CDR3 spans 13 residues. Germline values: CDR1 SGHRS, CDR2 YFSETQ. The CDR3 DNA sequence: TGCGCCAGCAGCTACAGGGTACCCTACGAGCGGTACTTC. This sequence encodes CASSYRVPYERYF. Complete variable domain (other parts from reference TRBV5-1 and TRBJ2-7): KAGVTQTPRYLIKTRGQQVTLSCSPISGHRSVSWYQQTPGQGLQFLFEYFSETQRNKGNFPGRFSGRQFSNSRSEMNVSTLELGDSALYLCASSYRVPYERYFGPGTRLTVT.